One and the same sample provided the 28 T cell receptor beta chains below, sequenced in a study of molecular identifiers for immune sequencing clone quantification. TCRdb used MiXCR to reprocess the PCR reads, holding one entry per CDR3 protein. The data contain more than 550,000 distinct CDR3 sequences, about 25% of them singletons. Input material: naive CD8+ T cells from blood, with Jurkat cell RNA spiked in. The subset was: FACS-sorted CD8+CD4-CCR7+CD45RA+ naive T cells. These receptors came from a human donor in good health. Some libraries in this study had Jurkat cell RNA spiked in.

This clonotype was counted at least ten times. This chain uses TRBV14 with TRBJ2-7, with D perhaps matching TRBD1 (6 bases). CDR1 is SGHDN and CDR2 is FVKESK in the germline V gene. The CDR3 has 14 residues. The V gene lost 1 base and the J gene lost 6 bases, with 13 bases spanning the gap. CDR3 amino acids: CASSQVGGTTEQYF. As DNA, the CDR3 is TGTGCCAGCAGCCAAGTAGGGGGTACTACCGAGCAGTACTTC. The variable domain in full, with the rest retrieved from reference TRBV14 and TRBJ2-7, is EAGVTQFPSHSVIEKGQTVTLRCDPISGHDNLYWYRRVMGKEIKFLLHFVKESKQDESGMPNNRFLAERTGGTYSTLKVQPAELEDSGVYFCASSQVGGTTEQYFGPGTRLTVT.

In this sample, this clonotype turned up a few times. The chain employs TRBV12-3 or TRBV12-4 and TRBJ2-1, with 7 bases aligning to TRBD2. The CDR3 consists of 15 residues. Trimming took 6 bases from V and 6 from J; bases not matched to a gene: 11. CDR3 amino acids: CASSPDERGINEQFF. The CDR3, as DNA: TGTGCCAGCAGCCCAGACGAGCGGGGAATCAATGAGCAGTTCTTC.

This sequence joins TRBV29-1 and TRBJ2-3; D remains unclear. CDR3 length: 10 residues. The V gene lost 5 bases and the J gene lost 9 bases, with 9 bases spanning the gap. Germline assignment: CDR1 SQVTM and CDR2 ANQGSEA. Written as DNA, the CDR3 is TGCAGCGTTATGGCCGAAACGCAGTATTTT. Translation gives CSVMAETQYF.

This clonotype showed up many times. V and J are TRBV14 and TRBJ2-1; D is ambiguous. The V and J ends lost 6 bases and 3 bases respectively, with 6 bases between them. This CDR3 region has 12 residues. Looked up from germline, CDR1 is SGHDN and CDR2 is FVKESK. The CDR3 region is CASSSYYNEQFF. The CDR3 region has the DNA TGTGCCAGCAGTAGCTACTACAATGAGCAGTTCTTC. Together with reference TRBV14 and TRBJ2-1, the CDR3 gives the full variable domain: EAGVTQFPSHSVIEKGQTVTLRCDPISGHDNLYWYRRVMGKEIKFLLHFVKESKQDESGMPNNRFLAERTGGTYSTLKVQPAELEDSGVYFCASSSYYNEQFFGPGTRLTVL.

In its sample, this clonotype was seen a few times. Here the CDR3 DNA reads TGTGCCATCAGCGAGGTGGGACTAGCCGCCCTCGCGAACACCGGGGAGCTGTTTTTT. Amino acid sequence: CAISEVGLAALANTGELFF. This chain links TRBV10-3 with TRBJ2-2; 9 bases agree with TRBD2. The germline CDR1 and CDR2 sequences are ENHRY and SYGVKD. J lost 0 bases, V lost 6 bases, and 14 bases had no gene match. The CDR3 length is 19 residues.

Ten or more counts support this clonotype. The CDR3 nucleotides are TGCGCCAGCAGCCAAGGGCCCCCAGCGGGGGGGAACAATGAGCAGTTCTTC. Protein sequence: CASSQGPPAGGNNEQFF. The chain is built from TRBV4-1 and TRBJ2-1, with 10 bases fitting TRBD2. The V gene end was trimmed by 1 base and the J gene end by 5 bases; junction bases not matched to a gene: 8. CDR3 size: 17 residues. From germline, CDR1 is MGHRA and CDR2 YSYEKL.

Remarks on this clonotype: Since a much larger clone is just one base distant, this may be a read error. The CDR3 reads CASIDSLAASYNEQLF. In DNA form, the CDR3 reads TGTGCCAGCATCGATTCACTAGCGGCCTCCTACAATGAGCAGCTCTTC. The V gene is TRBV6-1, the J gene TRBJ2-1; the match to TRBD2 covers 8 bases. Germline CDR1 is MNHNS and CDR2 is SASEGT. The CDR3 consists of 16 residues.

The chain combines TRBV11-2 with TRBJ1-1, with 7 bases matching TRBD1. The CDR3 sequence is 15 residues long. Germline lookup yields CDR1 SGHAT and CDR2 FQNNGV. Germline trimming cut 1 base from V and 7 bases from J; bases unmatched to any gene: 9. CDR3 nucleotide sequence: TGTGCCAGCAGCTTAGGCAAGGGACAGCTTATTGAAGCTTTCTTT. It specifies CASSLGKGQLIEAFF.

At least ten counts were recorded for this clonotype. The chain carries TRBV14 and TRBJ2-2; tentatively, D is TRBD1 (5 bases). The CDR3 consists of 16 residues. In germline, CDR1 is SGHDN, CDR2 FVKESK. V gave up 2 bases and J gave up 0 bases, with 10 bases separating them. CDR3 sequence: CASSQYTGANTGELFF. The CDR3 nucleotides are TGTGCCAGCAGCCAATATACAGGAGCGAACACCGGGGAGCTGTTTTTT.

This clonotype was seen at least ten times. The J gene is TRBJ2-2, the V gene TRBV4-3, with D possibly being TRBD2 (5 bases). This CDR3 spans 15 amino acids. Trimming removed 0 bases at V and 5 bases at J, with 10 bases between. Per germline, CDR1 LGHNA and CDR2 YSLEER. In DNA, the CDR3 is TGCGCCAGCAGCCAAGATGGAGAGCGGACCGGGGAGCTGTTTTTT. The encoded protein is CASSQDGERTGELFF.

V usage is TRBV6-2 or TRBV6-3 and J usage is TRBJ1-5; TRBD1 matches at 7 bases. The CDR3 sequence is 18 residues long. V trimming: 3 bases; J trimming: 0 bases; junction bases outside the gene matches: 11. Germline V CDR1 and CDR2: MNHEY, SVGEGT. The CDR3 DNA is TGTGCCAGCAGTTATTCCCCGGGACAGACCTATAGCAATCAGCCCCAGCATTTT. Its protein product is CASSYSPGQTYSNQPQHF.

This clonotype was seen a handful of times. The V call is TRBV3-1, the J call TRBJ2-1, with D uncertain. The CDR3 covers 13 residues. CDR1 is LGHDT and CDR2 is YNNKEL in the germline V gene (reference sequence). V gave up 4 bases and J gave up 9 bases, with 13 bases separating them. In DNA form, the CDR3 reads TGTGCCAGCAGCCCCGCGCCCTCACCTGAGCAGTTCTTC. Residues: CASSPAPSPEQFF.

DNA for the CDR3: TGTGCCATTGGGAGATTTTATGGCTACACCTTC. Its translation: CAIGRFYGYTF. The J gene is TRBJ1-2, the V gene TRBV6-1; no clear D gene. CDR1 is MNHNS, CDR2 SASEGT, per germline. The CDR3 consists of 11 residues. The ends were cut back, 10 bases at V and 5 bases at J, with 11 bases in the middle.

For this clonotype: A much larger clone differs from this one at a single base, so this may be a read error. The chain joins TRBV7-9 to TRBJ2-7; no definite D call. Germline CDR1 is SEHNR and CDR2 is FQNEAQ (reference sequence). The CDR3 extends over 13 amino acids. The chain's CDR3 is CAGSLPGWVEQYF. The CDR3 region has the DNA TGTGCCGGCAGCTTACCCGGTTGGGTTGAGCAGTACTTC.

This clonotype was detected ten times or more. The V and J genes are TRBV30 and TRBJ2-1; D is perhaps TRBD1 (6 bases). Per germline, CDR1 GTSNPN and CDR2 SVGIG (reference sequence). This CDR3 comprises 15 residues. Trimming took off 2 bases at V and 4 bases at J, with 15 bases between the two ends. The chain's CDR3 is CAWSIGTPEYNEQFF. The CDR3 DNA follows: TGTGCCTGGAGTATTGGGACACCCGAATACAATGAGCAGTTCTTC.

This clonotype has more than one count but fewer than ten. This rearrangement joins TRBV4-1 to TRBJ2-7; D assignment may be TRBD1 or TRBD2 (5 bases each). The CDR3 covers 14 residues. Trimming shortened V by 3 bases and J by 1 base, and 10 bases separated the two germline ends. The germline V gene encodes CDR1 MGHRA and CDR2 YSYEKL. CDR3 in DNA: TGCGCCAGCAGCCAGCAGGGACGGTCCTACGAGCAGTACTTC. Encoded protein: CASSQQGRSYEQYF.

This chain links TRBV12-3 or TRBV12-4 with TRBJ2-3; 12 positions match TRBD1. This CDR3 is built from 16 residues. V trimming: 2 bases; J trimming: 5 bases; junction bases outside the gene matches: 5. In DNA, the CDR3 is TGTGCCAGCAGTTTAAGTGGGACAGGGGGCTTAGATACGCAGTATTTT. Its translation is CASSLSGTGGLDTQYF.

This clonotype was counted between two and nine times. This CDR3 is CASSQDSSPGEKLFF. The CDR3 DNA reads as TGCGCCAGCAGCCAAGATTCCAGCCCAGGGGAAAAACTGTTTTTT. This rearrangement joins TRBV4-3 to TRBJ1-4; D is perhaps TRBD1 (5 bases). V lost 0 bases and J lost 8, with 13 bases in between. Germline lookup yields CDR1 LGHNA and CDR2 YSLEER. The CDR3 is 15 amino acids.

This clonotype was recorded a few times. The chain uses TRBV12-3 or TRBV12-4 and TRBJ2-5, with D possibly matching TRBD1 (7 bases). The CDR3 runs 14 residues. V dropped 4 bases and J dropped 6 bases, with 15 bases sitting between them. The CDR3 here is CASSSVQGRKTQYF. As DNA, the CDR3 is TGTGCCAGCAGTTCGGTACAGGGGAGGAAGACCCAGTACTTC.

This chain joins TRBV3-1 and TRBJ2-7; D not certain. CDR1 and CDR2 (germline): LGHDT, YNNKEL (reference sequence). V was cut by 7 bases and J by 0 bases, with 16 bases left in between. The CDR3 sequence is 15 residues long. The CDR3 loop is CASKSEESSSYEQYF. The CDR3 DNA follows: TGTGCCAGCAAGTCAGAGGAAAGCAGCTCCTACGAGCAGTACTTC.

Many counts were recorded for this clonotype. J is TRBJ1-1 and V is TRBV12-3 or TRBV12-4; D call uncertain. The CDR3 is made up of 13 amino acids. Trimming cost V 5 bases and J 5 bases, with 12 bases left between them. The CDR3 nucleotides are TGTGCCAGCAGTCCAGGACTTAGGACTGAAGCTTTCTTT. It specifies CASSPGLRTEAFF.

In its sample, this clonotype was seen many times. V and J are TRBV2 and TRBJ2-3; 7 nucleotides align to TRBD2. V gave up 7 bases and J gave up 2 bases; unmatched junction bases: 6. There are 14 residues in the CDR3. CDR1 and CDR2 (germline): SNHLY, FYNNEI. Written as DNA, the CDR3 is TGTGCCAGCAATGGGCGGGGGTACACAGATACGCAGTATTTT. Its translation is CASNGRGYTDTQYF.

The CDR3 loop is CASSQDEPYSPLHF. Here the CDR3 DNA reads TGCGCCAGCAGCCAAGACGAGCCCTATTCACCCCTCCACTTT. The chain employs TRBV4-3 and TRBJ1-6; no reliable D call. From germline, CDR1 is LGHNA and CDR2 YSLEER. The CDR3 spans 14 residues. V was cut by 0 bases and J by 8 bases, with 8 bases left in between.

As concerns this clonotype: Mismatch with germline at one junction end may stem from a read error. V is TRBV11-2 and J is TRBJ2-1, with a tentative D call TRBD1 (6 bases). There are 14 residues in the CDR3. Germline V gene data show CDR1 as SGHAT and CDR2 as FQNNGV. CDR3 region: CASSAQGSYNVQFF. CDR3 bases: TGTGCCAGCAGCGCACAGGGTTCCTACAATGTGCAGTTCTTC.

Comment on this clonotype: A read error may produce the germline difference seen at one junction end. The chain joins TRBV24-1 to TRBJ2-3; a weak D match, TRBD1 (5 bases). The DNA end lines up better with TRBJ2-5; the J call may be wrong. CDR3 length equals 15 residues. Germline V gene sequence: CDR1 KGHDR, CDR2 SFDVKD. In DNA, the CDR3 is TGTGCCACCAGCACGGCAGGGCTAGGCCAAGGGACCCAGTACTTC. Its protein product is CATSTAGLGQGTQYF.

This clonotype came up many times. The chain has TRBV29-1 and TRBJ2-7; tentative D call: TRBD2 (6 bases). This CDR3 comprises 11 residues. Germline loops: CDR1 SQVTM, CDR2 ANQGSEA. Trimming removed 3 bases from V and 6 bases from J, with 9 bases in between. Written as DNA, the CDR3 is TGCAGCGTTGAGACTAGGGGCGAGCAGTACTTC. It specifies CSVETRGEQYF.

This clonotype was seen at least ten times. This chain connects TRBV9 to TRBJ2-4; D is unresolved. The CDR3 is 14 residues long. Trimming removed 7 bases at V and 0 bases at J, with 11 bases between. The germline CDR1 and CDR2 sequences are SGDLS and YYNGEE. CDR3 in amino acids: CASVPQLAKNIQYF. In DNA form, the CDR3 reads TGTGCCAGCGTTCCCCAGTTAGCCAAAAACATTCAGTACTTC.

The V call is TRBV5-6, the J call TRBJ2-7; D perhaps matches TRBD2 (6 bases). CDR1 SGHDT and CDR2 YYEEEE come from the germline V gene. The CDR3 is 15 residues long. V lost 4 bases, J lost 5 bases, and 19 bases lay in between. In DNA, the CDR3 is TGTGCCAGCAGCATCTTCTCGCGCGGGACCCACGAGCAGTACTTC. This sequence encodes CASSIFSRGTHEQYF.